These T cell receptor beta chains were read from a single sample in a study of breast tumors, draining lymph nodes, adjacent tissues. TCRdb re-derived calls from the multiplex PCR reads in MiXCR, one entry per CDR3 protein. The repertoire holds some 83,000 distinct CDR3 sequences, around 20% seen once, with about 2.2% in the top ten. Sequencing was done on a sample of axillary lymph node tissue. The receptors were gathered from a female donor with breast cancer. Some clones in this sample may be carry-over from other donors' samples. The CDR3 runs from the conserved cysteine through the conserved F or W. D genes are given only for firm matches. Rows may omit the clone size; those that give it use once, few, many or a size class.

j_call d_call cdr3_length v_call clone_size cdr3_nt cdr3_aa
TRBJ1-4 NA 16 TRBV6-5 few TGTGCCAGCAGTTTACAGGGTGCGGCCCCTAATGAAAAACTGTTTTTT CASSLQGAAPNEKLFF
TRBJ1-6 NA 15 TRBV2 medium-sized TGTGCCAGCAGTGAAAGGTTCGGTTATAATTCACCCCTCCACTTT CASSERFGYNSPLHF
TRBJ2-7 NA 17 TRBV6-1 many TGTGCCAGCAGCGCCGAACACAGGGCTCTGAGCTCCTACGAGCAGTACTTC CASSAEHRALSSYEQYF
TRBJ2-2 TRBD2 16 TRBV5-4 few TGTGCCAGCAGCGAAGGACTAGCGGGAGGGCCCGGGGAGCTGTTTTTT CASSEGLAGGPGELFF
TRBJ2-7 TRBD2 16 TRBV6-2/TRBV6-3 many TGTGCCAGCAGCTTAGGGACTAGCGGGAGTTTCTACGAGCAGTACTTC CASSLGTSGSFYEQYF
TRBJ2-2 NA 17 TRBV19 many TGTGCCAGTCGCCTCTTGGGGGAGGGGGGGAACACCGGGGAGCTGTTTTTT CASRLLGEGGNTGELFF
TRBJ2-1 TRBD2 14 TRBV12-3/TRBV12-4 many TGTGCCAGCAGGAGACTAGCGGGAGTCGGTGAGCAGTTCTTC CASRRLAGVGEQFF
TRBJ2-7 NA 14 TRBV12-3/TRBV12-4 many TGTGCCAGCAGTTTAAGTAGGGGTTCCTACGAGCAGTACTTC CASSLSRGSYEQYF
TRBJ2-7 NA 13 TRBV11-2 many TGTGCCAGCAGGTCCCCAGTAACCTACGAGCAGTACTTC CASRSPVTYEQYF
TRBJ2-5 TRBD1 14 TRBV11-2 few TGTGCCAGCAGCTCGACCAGGGGGTTCGAGACCCAGTACTTC CASSSTRGFETQYF
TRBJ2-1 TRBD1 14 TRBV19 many TGTGCCAGTAGTCCAAGGACAGGTGTCGATGAGCAGTTCTTC CASSPRTGVDEQFF
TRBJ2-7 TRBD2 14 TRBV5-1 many TGCGCCAGCAGCTACGGGACTAGCTCCTACGAGCAGTACTTC CASSYGTSSYEQYF
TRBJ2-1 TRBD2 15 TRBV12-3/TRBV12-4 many TGTGCCAGCAGTTTTGCGACTAGCGGGAGTAATGAGCAGTTCTTC CASSFATSGSNEQFF
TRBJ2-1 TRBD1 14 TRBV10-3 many TGTGCCATCAGAGATCAGGGGGCGCGCAATGAGCAGTTCTTC CAIRDQGARNEQFF
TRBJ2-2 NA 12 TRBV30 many TGTGCCTGGAGTGTACCCCCCGGTCAGCTGTTTTTT CAWSVPPGQLFF
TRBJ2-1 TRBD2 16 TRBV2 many TGTGCCAGCACCTCCTGGGGACTAGCGGAGAACAATGAGCAGTTCTTC CASTSWGLAENNEQFF
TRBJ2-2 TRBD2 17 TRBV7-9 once TGTGCCAGCAGCCCACCTGCGGGGGGGCTTATACCCGGGGAGCTGTTTTTT CASSPPAGGLIPGELFF
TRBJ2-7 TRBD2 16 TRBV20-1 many TGCAGTGCTAGAGGGACTAGCGGGAGAAACACCTACGAGCAGTACTTC CSARGTSGRNTYEQYF
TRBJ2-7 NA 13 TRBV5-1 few TGCGCCGGCAGCTTGTTACCCCACCTCGAGCAGTACTTC CAGSLLPHLEQYF
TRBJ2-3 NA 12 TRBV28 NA TGTGCCAGCAGTTTGAGGCGCGATACGCAGTATTTT CASSLRRDTQYF
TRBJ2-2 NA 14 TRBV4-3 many TGCGCCAGCAGCCTAGACTTGGGTCGTAGGGAGCTGTTTTTT CASSLDLGRRELFF
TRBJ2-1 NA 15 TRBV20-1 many TGCAGTTCTAGGGCGGCAGTCCTTTCCTACAATGAGCAGTTCTTC CSSRAAVLSYNEQFF
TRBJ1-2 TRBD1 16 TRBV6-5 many TGTGCCAGCAGTTACTCTAGGACAGGGGGCAACTATGGCTACACCTTC CASSYSRTGGNYGYTF
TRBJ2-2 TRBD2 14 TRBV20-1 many TGCAGTGCTGGATCGACTAGCGGGACCGGGGAGCTGTTTTTT CSAGSTSGTGELFF
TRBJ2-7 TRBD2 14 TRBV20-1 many TGCAGTGCAAGAGGGACTAGCGGTATGTACGAGCAGTACTTC CSARGTSGMYEQYF
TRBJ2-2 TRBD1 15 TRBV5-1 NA TGCGCCAGCAGAGGGACAGGCTCGAACACCGGGGAGCTGTTTTTT CASRGTGSNTGELFF
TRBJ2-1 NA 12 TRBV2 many TGTGCCAGCAGGATGGGACGCGTGGAGCAGTTCTTC CASRMGRVEQFF
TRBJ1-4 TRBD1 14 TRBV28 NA TGTGCCAGCAGTTTATACCGCAGGGGGGAAAAACTGTTTTTT CASSLYRRGEKLFF
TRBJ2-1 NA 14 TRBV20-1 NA TGCAGTGCTAGCTTTAACTTCGCCTTCAATGGGCAGTTCTTC CSASFNFAFNGQFF
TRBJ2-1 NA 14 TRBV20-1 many TGCAGTGCTAGAGATCTCGACCGCCCCAATGAGCAGTTCTTC CSARDLDRPNEQFF
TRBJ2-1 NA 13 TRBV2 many TGTGCCAGCAGACAGGGAATCAACAATGAGCAGTTCTTC CASRQGINNEQFF
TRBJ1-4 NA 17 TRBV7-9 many TGTGCCAGCAGTTTACGGAGCCTGGGCCGCGCGGGCGAAAAACTGTTTTTT CASSLRSLGRAGEKLFF
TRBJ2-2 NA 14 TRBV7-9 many TGTGCCAGCAGCTCCGACACACTCACCGGGGAGCTGTTTTTT CASSSDTLTGELFF
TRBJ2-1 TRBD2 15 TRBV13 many TGTGCCAGCAGCTTGCGGCTAGCGGCATACAATGAGCAGTTCTTC CASSLRLAAYNEQFF
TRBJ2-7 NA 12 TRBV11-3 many TGTGCCAGCAGCTCCAGGACCTACGAGCAGTACTTC CASSSRTYEQYF
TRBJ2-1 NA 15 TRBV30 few TGTGCCTGGGAACCGGGCCTAACCCGGGGAAATGAGCAGTTCTTC CAWEPGLTRGNEQFF
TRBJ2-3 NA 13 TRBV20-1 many TGCAGTGCTAATCAGGGGCCCACAGATACGCAGTATTTT CSANQGPTDTQYF
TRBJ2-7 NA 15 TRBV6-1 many TGTGCCAGCAGTGAAGACCAGGGTTATCCCTACGAGCAGTACTTC CASSEDQGYPYEQYF
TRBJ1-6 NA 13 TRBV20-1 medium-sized TGCAGTGCTAGAAACAGGGCAAATTCACCCCTCCACTTT CSARNRANSPLHF
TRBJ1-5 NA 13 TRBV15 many TGTGCCACCAGCAGAGAGGGGAATCAGCCCCAGCATTTT CATSREGNQPQHF
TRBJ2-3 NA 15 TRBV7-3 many TGTGCCAGCAGCTTAACGGGGACTTACACAGATACGCAGTATTTT CASSLTGTYTDTQYF
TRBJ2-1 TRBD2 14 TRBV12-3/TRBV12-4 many TGTGCCAGCAGTTTACTGGCCCTAGCGGATGAGCAGTTCTTC CASSLLALADEQFF
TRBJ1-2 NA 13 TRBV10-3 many TGTGCCATCCAGAGGGACCTCTCGAATGGCTACACCTTC CAIQRDLSNGYTF
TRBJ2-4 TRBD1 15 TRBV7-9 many TGTGCCAGCAGCGACAGGGGGCGCGGGAAAAACATTCAGTACTTC CASSDRGRGKNIQYF
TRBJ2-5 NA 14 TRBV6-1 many TGTGCCAGCAGTGAAGACAGCAGGGGAGAGACCCAGTACTTC CASSEDSRGETQYF